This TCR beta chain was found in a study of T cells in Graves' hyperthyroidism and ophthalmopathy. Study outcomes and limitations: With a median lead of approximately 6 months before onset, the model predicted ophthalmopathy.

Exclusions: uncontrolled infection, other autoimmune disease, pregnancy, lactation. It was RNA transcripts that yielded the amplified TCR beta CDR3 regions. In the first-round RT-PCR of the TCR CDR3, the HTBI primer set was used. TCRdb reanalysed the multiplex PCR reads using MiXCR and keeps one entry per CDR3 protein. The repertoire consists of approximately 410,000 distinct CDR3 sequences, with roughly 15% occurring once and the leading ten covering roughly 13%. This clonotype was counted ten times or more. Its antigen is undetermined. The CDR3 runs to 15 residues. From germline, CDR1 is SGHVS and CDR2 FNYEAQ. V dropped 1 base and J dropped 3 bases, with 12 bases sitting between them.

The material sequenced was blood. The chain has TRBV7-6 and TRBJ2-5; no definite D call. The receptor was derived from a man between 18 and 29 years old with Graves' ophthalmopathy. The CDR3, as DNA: TGTGCCAGCAGCTTAGTCCCTAGAGAAGAAGAGACCCAGTACTTC. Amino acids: CASSLVPREEETQYF.